The 10 T cell receptor beta chains below all came from one sample that was sequenced in a study of blood T cell repertoires in COVID-19 (dated by TCRdb to between 2020 and 2021). Receptor libraries were prepared by the immunoSEQ multiplex PCR assay. This immuneACCESS table, as held by TCRdb, lists in-frame sequences with V and J called but not all clones. Of the missing ones, under half trace to an unresolved V gene in checked studies; the others have no known cause. In all, the sample holds approximately 300,000 clones, and 87% of those were seen once. The ten largest clones capture roughly 2.3% of the sample. Sequenced: peripheral blood. Receptors were obtained from a man between 18 and 35 years old with active or convalescent COVID-19.

V and J are TRBV29-1 and TRBJ1-4; D not certain. Germline V gene sequence: CDR1 SQVTM, CDR2 ANQGSEA. The V end lost 1 base, the J end lost 4 bases, and 16 bases lay between the germline ends. This CDR3 spans 16 amino acids. In DNA form, the CDR3 reads TGCAGCGTTGAAGGAGAGCCGACACAGAGTAATGAAAAACTGTTTTTT. Protein product: CSVEGEPTQSNEKLFF.

The CDR3 sequence is CASSLGGQPNQPQHF. As DNA, the CDR3 is TGCGCCAGCAGCTTGGGTGGACAACCGAATCAGCCCCAGCATTTT. V usage is TRBV5-1 and J usage is TRBJ1-5; perhaps TRBD1 as D (5 bases). Germline V gives CDR1 SGHRS, CDR2 YFSETQ. CDR3 length equals 15 residues. With 0 bases removed from V and 4 bases from J, the gap between germline ends came to 11 bases.

The chain combines TRBV7-2 with TRBJ2-7; no reliable D call. The V gene's germline CDR1 is SGHTA and CDR2 FQGNSA. The V and J ends lost 2 bases and 0 bases respectively, with 8 bases between them. This CDR3 is built from 14 residues. The DNA of the CDR3 is TGTGCCAGCAGCTTATGGGCGAGCTCCTACGAGCAGTACTTC. Protein sequence: CASSLWASSYEQYF.

The chain uses TRBV19 and TRBJ2-1; D is uncertain. Germline lookup yields CDR1 LNHDA and CDR2 SQIVND (reference sequence). The ends were cut back, 7 bases at V and 0 bases at J, with 10 bases in the middle. The CDR3 has 14 amino acids. The CDR3 region is CASTMRPSYNEQFF. The CDR3 DNA is TGTGCCAGTACCATGCGGCCCTCCTACAATGAGCAGTTCTTC.

The chain recombines TRBV1 with TRBJ2-7; the table's D call TRBD1 went unverified against the DNA. TRBV1 is tagged as a pseudogene. This CDR3 contains 12 residues. Here the CDR3 reads CTSSPRGYEQYF. In DNA, the CDR3 is TGCACCAGCAGTCCAAGGGGCTACGAGCAGTACTTC.

This chain links TRBV27 with TRBJ2-1; D perhaps matches TRBD2 (7 bases). V was trimmed by 9 bases and J by 4 bases, leaving 25 bases between them. This CDR3 spans 17 amino acids. CDR1 MNHEY and CDR2 SMNVEV come from the germline V gene (reference sequence). For the CDR3, the DNA is TGTGCCAGATGTTTAGGGACCGGGGGGCCGGGGTACAATGAGCAGTTCTTC. Translating it yields CARCLGTGGPGYNEQFF.

The chain combines TRBV6-5 with TRBJ2-4; 8 bases map to TRBD2. This CDR3 has 12 residues. Losses at the gene ends were 10 bases for V and 7 bases for J; bases not matched to a gene: 6. Germline loops: CDR1 MNHEY, CDR2 SVGAGI. CDR3 protein: CATRTSLNIQYF. The CDR3 DNA reads TGTGCCACCCGGACTAGCTTGAACATTCAGTACTTC.

This clone has just a few counts. The V call is TRBV18, the J call TRBJ2-5; 8 bases agree with TRBD1. CDR3 length: 15 amino acids. In germline, CDR1 is KGHSH, CDR2 LQKENI. V trimming: 3 bases; J trimming: 5 bases; junction bases outside the gene matches: 8. CDR3 region: CASSPNQGAGETQYF. The CDR3 DNA follows: TGTGCCAGCTCACCTAACCAGGGGGCGGGCGAGACCCAGTACTTC.

The chain combines TRBV12-5 with TRBJ1-1; D remains unclear. V lost 0 bases and J 1 base, leaving 12 bases between the germline ends. The CDR3 spans 16 residues. The V gene's germline CDR1 is LGHNT and CDR2 FRNRAP. CDR3 residues: CASGLVLIPGNTEAFF. The CDR3 bases are TGTGCTAGTGGTTTGGTCCTCATTCCAGGGAACACTGAAGCTTTCTTT.

The chain recombines TRBV4-1 with TRBJ2-7; possibly TRBD2 for D (6 bases). CDR1 MGHRA and CDR2 YSYEKL come from the germline V gene. The V end was cut by 7 bases, the J end by 4 bases, with 23 bases between. The CDR3 consists of 16 residues. DNA of the CDR3: TGCGCCAGCAAACAATTTGGGGGAGGCGGGGATTACGAGCAGTACTTC. Protein product: CASKQFGGGGDYEQYF.